This T cell receptor (beta chain) was profiled in a study of T-cell reconstitution after alpha-beta-depleted transplantation in children (TCRdb year 2016). General notes on the study: T-cell immune reconstitution after TCRalphabeta/CD19-depleted allogeneic hematopoietic cell transplantation in children was quantitatively tracked in the study by means of TCR repertoire profiling. The paper as a whole reports these results and caveats: In some patients, high TCRbeta diversity at day 60 was attributed to recipient T cells and intrathymic progenitors that had survived conditioning. About two months after transplant, the apparently early recovery of alphabetaT-cell counts reportedly depended on just several hundred clones that had expanded rapidly and came from non-depleted graft cells. Over subsequent months, a decline in hyperexpanded clone frequencies was noted, and after one year, T-cell counts and TCRbeta diversity were mostly ascribed to newly produced T cells.

About this clonotype: Its antigen has not been determined. No much larger clone is present one base from it, and per-base qualities are unavailable.

Library preparation used PCR. The sequencer listed for this sample is Illumina HiSeq 2500. TCR library preparation used molecular barcoding, with unique molecular identifiers applied to normalize quantification of the TCRbeta repertoire. TCRdb redid the processing of the public reads, applying fastp at Q25 and MiXCR, and retained in-frame beta chains. Rows with a matching CDR3 protein are joined into one entry that keeps the most common DNA and genes. This sample is represented by around 94,000 distinct CDR3 sequences; 4.5% to 7.5% of them were singletons. The top ten clones comprise roughly 5.5% of the sample. The CDR1 and CDR2 encoded by the germline V gene (reference sequence) are GTSNPN and SVGIG. Here V drops 4 bases and J drops 1 base, and the junction holds 3 bases not matched to any gene. The CDR3 runs 13 residues from the cysteine to the phenylalanine. The sequence is cut down to CDR3 DNA, 39 bases in frame from base 1.

The sample's time point label is to be understood as: day 60 (about 2 months) after transplantation. The sample's treatment or condition, from its label and the paper: allogeneic hematopoietic cell transplantation with graft depleted of TCRalphabeta T cells and CD19 B cells. Transplant recipients were children who received TCRalphabeta/CD19-depleted allogeneic hematopoietic cell grafts. This sequence was found in a female patient younger than 10 who had a stem cell transplant for Fanconi anemia, so the T cells may come from the graft donor. Material: PBMCs, mostly from graft donor cells, obtained 60 days after TCRalphabeta/CD19-depleted stem cell transplant. The chain uses TRBV30 and TRBJ1-1, with 7 bases aligning to TRBD1. The nucleotide sequence reads as follows: TGTGCCTGGATTGGGACAGCGAACACTGAAGCTTTCTTT. It codes for CAWIGTANTEAFF.